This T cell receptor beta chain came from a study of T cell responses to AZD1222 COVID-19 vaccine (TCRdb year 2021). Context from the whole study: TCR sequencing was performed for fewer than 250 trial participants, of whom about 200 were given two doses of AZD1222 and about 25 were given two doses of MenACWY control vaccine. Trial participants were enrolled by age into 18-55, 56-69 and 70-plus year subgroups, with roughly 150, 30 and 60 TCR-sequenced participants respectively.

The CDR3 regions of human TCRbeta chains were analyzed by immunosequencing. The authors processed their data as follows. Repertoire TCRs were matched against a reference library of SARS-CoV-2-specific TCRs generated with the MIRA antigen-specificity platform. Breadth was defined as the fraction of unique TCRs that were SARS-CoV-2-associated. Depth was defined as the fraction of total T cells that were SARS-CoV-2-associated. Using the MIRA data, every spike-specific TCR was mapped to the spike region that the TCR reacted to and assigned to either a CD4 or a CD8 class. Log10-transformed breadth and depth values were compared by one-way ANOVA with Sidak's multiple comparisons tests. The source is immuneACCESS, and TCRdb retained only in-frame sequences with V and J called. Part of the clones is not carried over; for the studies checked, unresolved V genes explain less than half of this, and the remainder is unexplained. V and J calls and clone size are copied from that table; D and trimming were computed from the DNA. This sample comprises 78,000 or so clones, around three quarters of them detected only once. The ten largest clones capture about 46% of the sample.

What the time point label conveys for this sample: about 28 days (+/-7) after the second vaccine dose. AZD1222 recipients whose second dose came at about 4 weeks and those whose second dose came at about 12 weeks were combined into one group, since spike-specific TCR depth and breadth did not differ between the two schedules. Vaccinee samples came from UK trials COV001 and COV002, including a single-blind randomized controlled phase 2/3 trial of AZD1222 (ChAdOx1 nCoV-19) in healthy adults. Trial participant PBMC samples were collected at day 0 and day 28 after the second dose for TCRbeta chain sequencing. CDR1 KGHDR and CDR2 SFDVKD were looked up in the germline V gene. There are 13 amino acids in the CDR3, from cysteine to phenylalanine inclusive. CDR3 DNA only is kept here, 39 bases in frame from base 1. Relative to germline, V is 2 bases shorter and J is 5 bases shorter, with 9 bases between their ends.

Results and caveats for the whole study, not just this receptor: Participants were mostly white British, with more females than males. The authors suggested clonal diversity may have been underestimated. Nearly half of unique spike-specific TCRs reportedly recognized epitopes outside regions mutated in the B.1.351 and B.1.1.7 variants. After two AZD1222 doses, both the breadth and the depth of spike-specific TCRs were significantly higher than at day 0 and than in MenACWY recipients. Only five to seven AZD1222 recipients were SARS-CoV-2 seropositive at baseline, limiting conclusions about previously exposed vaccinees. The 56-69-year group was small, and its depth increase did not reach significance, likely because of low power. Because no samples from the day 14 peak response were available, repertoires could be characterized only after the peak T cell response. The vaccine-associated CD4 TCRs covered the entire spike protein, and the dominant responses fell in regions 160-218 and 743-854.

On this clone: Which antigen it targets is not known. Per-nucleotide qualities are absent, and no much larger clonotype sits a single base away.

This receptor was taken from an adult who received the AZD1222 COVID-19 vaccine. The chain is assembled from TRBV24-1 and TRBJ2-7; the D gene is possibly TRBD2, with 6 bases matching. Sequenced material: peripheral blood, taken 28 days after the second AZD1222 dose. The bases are TGTGCCACCAGTGATTGGAGGGACCACGAGCAGTACTTC. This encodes CATSDWRDHEQYF.